The entry below describes one T cell receptor beta chain. Time point of the sample: newly diagnosed GD, antithyroid drugs for less than 3 months. Construction of the TCR library relied on RNA isolated from PBMCs. The sample is drawn from a study of regulatory T cells in long-lasting Graves disease. Study-level information: Duration of antithyroid drug therapy among newly diagnosed Graves' patients was under 3 months.

Researchers made TCR beta libraries by using iRepertoire HTBI primers and running Arm-PCR on CDR3 regions. In the original analysis: Identification of gene segments yielded more than 55 TRBV and more than eleven TRBJ across samples. TCRdb re-derived calls from the multiplex PCR reads in MiXCR, one entry per CDR3 protein. These V and J calls rely on TCRdb rather than the paper's analysis. The sample consists of around 250,000 distinct CDR3 sequences, around 20% of them appearing once. This clonotype originated in a female donor with Graves disease. Specimen: peripheral blood mononuclear cells (PBMCs), collected at new diagnosis, from a patient treated with antithyroid drugs.

The CDR3, as DNA: TGTGCCAGCAGCTTAGTGGGGACAGGCTCTGGAAACACCATATATTTT. This sequence encodes CASSLVGTGSGNTIYF. The V call is TRBV7-9, the J call TRBJ1-3, with 8 bases that match TRBD1. The germline CDR1 and CDR2 sequences are SEHNR and FQNEAQ (reference sequence). The CDR3 contains 16 residues. V lost 1 base to trimming and J lost 0 bases; unmatched junction nucleotides: 2.